Each of the 10 T cell receptor beta chains below was sequenced from the same sample in a study of pediatric ulcerative colitis. The rectum was sampled with one to two pinch biopsies at colonoscopy. Generated by immunoSEQ multiplex PCR, the TCRdb table keeps only in-frame clones and is missing some. This table has some 37,000 clones, 55% to 85% appearing once. The specimen sequenced was gut tissue. The receptors were sampled from a boy aged 5 to 17 with moderate ulcerative colitis.

There are a few counts of this clone. This rearrangement joins TRBV5-1 to TRBJ2-7; 8 bases line up with TRBD2. The CDR3 runs to 15 residues. Germline values: CDR1 SGHRS, CDR2 YFSETQ. V lost 1 base to trimming and J lost 2 bases; unmatched junction nucleotides: 5. CDR3 coding DNA: TGCGCCAGCAGCTTGCTTAGCGGGGCCACCTACGAGCAGTACTTC. Translating it yields CASSLLSGATYEQYF.

The J gene is TRBJ1-5, the V gene TRBV19, with D possibly being TRBD1 (6 bases). Germline V lookup: CDR1 LNHDA, CDR2 SQIVND (reference sequence). This CDR3 has 12 residues. The V end was cut by 8 bases, the J end by 6 bases, with 11 bases between. In nucleotides, the CDR3 is TGTGCCAGTTCGAGGGGGAGTCAGCCCCAGCATTTT. Protein sequence: CASSRGSQPQHF.

The chain joins TRBV6-1 to TRBJ1-5; TRBD1 is a possible D gene (6 bases). The CDR3 loop spans 14 amino acids. Germline V gene lookup returns CDR1 MNHNS and CDR2 SASEGT. Between the trimmed V and J ends, which lost 0 bases and 7 bases, there was a span of 10 bases. The CDR3 nucleotides are TGTGCCAGCAGTGAAGCCAGGGGAGGGCAGCCCCAGCATTTT. Translation gives CASSEARGGQPQHF.

V is TRBV7-6 and J is TRBJ1-3, with D unresolved. There are 14 residues in the CDR3. Trimming left V 1 base short and J 4 bases short, with 8 bases between. From germline, CDR1 is SGHVS and CDR2 FNYEAQ. As DNA, the CDR3 is TGTGCCAGCAGCTTAGAATCGGAGGGAAACACCATATATTTT. Its protein product is CASSLESEGNTIYF.

The gene calls are TRBV18 and TRBJ1-2, with a weak D call TRBD1 (6 bases). CDR1 is KGHSH, CDR2 LQKENI, per germline. The CDR3 runs 16 residues. Trimming shortened V by 3 bases and J by 7 bases, and 21 bases separated the two germline ends. CDR3 region: CASSPAGAREYLGYTF. CDR3 nucleotides: TGTGCCAGCTCACCCGCAGGGGCCCGGGAGTACCTTGGCTACACCTTC.

The rearrangement links TRBV6-1 to TRBJ2-5; D may be TRBD1 or TRBD2 (6 bases each). The CDR3 has 16 residues. V lost 4 bases to trimming and J lost 0 bases, with 15 bases between them. From germline, CDR1 is MNHNS and CDR2 SASEGT. The CDR3 reads CASSAPRGGYQETQYF. The CDR3 DNA follows: TGTGCCAGCAGTGCCCCCAGAGGGGGGTACCAAGAGACCCAGTACTTC.

The chain carries TRBV6-6 and TRBJ2-1; no firm D call. The V gene's germline CDR1 is MNHNY and CDR2 SVGAGI (reference sequence). V was clipped by 4 bases and J by 0 bases, with 4 bases between them. CDR3 length: 13 residues. CDR3 in amino acids: CASSLNSYNEQFF. Here the CDR3 DNA reads TGTGCCAGCAGTTTGAACTCCTACAATGAGCAGTTCTTC.

This clone has only a few counts. The V gene is TRBV6-6, the J gene TRBJ1-1; 7 nucleotides align to TRBD1. The junction had 0 bases not matched to a gene; V was cut back by 4 bases and J by 4 bases. The CDR3 runs 12 residues. Looked up from germline, CDR1 is MNHNY and CDR2 is SVGAGI (reference sequence). Here the CDR3 DNA reads TGTGCCAGCAGTTCAGGGGGCACTGAAGCTTTCTTT. Translating it yields CASSSGGTEAFF.

V is TRBV6-6 and J is TRBJ2-2; 9 nucleotides align to TRBD2. This CDR3 region has 15 residues. V was pared by 2 bases and J by 7 bases, with 5 bases of the junction left unmatched. The germline CDR1 and CDR2 sequences are MNHNY and SVGAGI (reference sequence). This CDR3 is CASSYASGTIGELFF. The CDR3 bases are TGTGCCAGCAGTTACGCTAGCGGGACAATCGGGGAGCTGTTTTTT.

Only a few counts were recorded for this clone. V is TRBV30 and J is TRBJ1-2; tentative D call: TRBD1 (5 bases). The germline CDR1 and CDR2 sequences are GTSNPN and SVGIG (reference sequence). V gave up 3 bases and J gave up 5 bases, with 10 bases separating them. CDR3 size: 12 residues. The DNA of the CDR3 is TGTGCCTGGAGCCCCGGGACTTATGGCTACACCTTC. It is translated as CAWSPGTYGYTF.